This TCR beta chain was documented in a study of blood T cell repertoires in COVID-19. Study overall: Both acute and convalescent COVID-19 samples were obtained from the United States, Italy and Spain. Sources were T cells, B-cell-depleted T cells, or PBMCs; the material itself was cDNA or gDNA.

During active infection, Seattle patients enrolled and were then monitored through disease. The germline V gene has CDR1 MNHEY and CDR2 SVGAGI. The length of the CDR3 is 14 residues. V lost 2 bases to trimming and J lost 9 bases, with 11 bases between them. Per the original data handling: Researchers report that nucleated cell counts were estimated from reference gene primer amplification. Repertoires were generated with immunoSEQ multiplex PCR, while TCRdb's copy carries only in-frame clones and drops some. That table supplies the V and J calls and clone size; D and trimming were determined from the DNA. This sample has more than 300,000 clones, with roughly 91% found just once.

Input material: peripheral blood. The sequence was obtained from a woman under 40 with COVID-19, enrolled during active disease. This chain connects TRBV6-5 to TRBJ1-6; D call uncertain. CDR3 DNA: TGTGCCAGCAGTTACGAGGGTAGGAGTTCACCCCTCCACTTT. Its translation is CASSYEGRSSPLHF.